This passage covers 18 T cell receptor beta chains from one sample sequenced in a study of T cells in Graves' hyperthyroidism and ophthalmopathy. The TCR beta CDR3 regions underwent amplification using RNA transcripts as the source. When the TCR CDR3 underwent first-round RT-PCR, the HTBI primer set was used. TCRdb reprocessed the multiplex PCR reads with MiXCR, giving one entry per CDR3 protein. The sample has hundreds of thousands of distinct CDR3 sequences; about 14% are singletons. Sequencing was done on a sample of blood. The receptors derive from a woman aged 50 to 65 with Graves' ophthalmopathy.

The chain uses TRBV29-1 and TRBJ1-1; 7 bases are a match to TRBD1. Trimming took 7 bases from V and 1 from J; bases not matched to a gene: 9. The CDR3 has 14 residues. CDR1 and CDR2 from the germline V gene are SQVTM and ANQGSEA. The DNA for the CDR3 is TGCAGCGCCCGACAGGGAAAGGGGAACACTGAAGCTTTCTTT. Amino acids: CSARQGKGNTEAFF.

This clonotype was seen many times. CDR3 residues: CASSPRDRATDTQYF. CDR3 DNA: TGTGCCAGCAGTCCCCGGGACAGGGCAACAGATACGCAGTATTTT. The chain uses TRBV27 and TRBJ2-3; 9 bases are shared with TRBD1. CDR1 and CDR2 from the germline V gene are MNHEY and SMNVEV (reference sequence). The CDR3 is made up of 15 amino acids. Trimming removed 5 bases from V and 3 bases from J; junction bases left unmatched: 6.

The chain couples TRBV16 to TRBJ1-5; D might be TRBD1 (5 bases). The CDR3 loop spans 13 amino acids. In germline, CDR1 is KGHSY, CDR2 FQNENV. V dropped 7 bases and J dropped 5 bases, with 12 bases sitting between them. The CDR3 sequence: CASTSGWDQPQHF. The CDR3 bases are TGTGCCAGCACCTCAGGGTGGGATCAGCCCCAGCATTTT.

In its sample, this clonotype was seen many times. V usage is TRBV27 and J usage is TRBJ2-7; 9 bases agree with TRBD1. Per germline, CDR1 MNHEY and CDR2 SMNVEV (reference sequence). Germline trimming cut 3 bases from V and 1 base from J; bases unmatched to any gene: 10. The CDR3 runs to 17 residues. In DNA, the CDR3 is TGTGCCAGCAGTTTTCCCGCGGGACAGGGTGTATCCTACGAGCAGTACTTC. Encoded protein: CASSFPAGQGVSYEQYF.

There are many counts of this clonotype. The chain recombines TRBV11-2 with TRBJ2-2, with 10 bases fitting TRBD2. The CDR3 spans 18 residues. In germline, CDR1 is SGHAT, CDR2 FQNNGV. Germline trimming cut 4 bases from V and 1 base from J; bases unmatched to any gene: 9. CDR3 bases: TGTGCCAGCAGCTCATTGACCGGGACTAGCGAGAACACCGGGGAGCTGTTTTTT. Translated: CASSSLTGTSENTGELFF. Full variable domain (rest looked up from reference TRBV11-2 and TRBJ2-2): EAGVAQSPRYKIIEKRQSVAFWCNPISGHATLYWYQQILGQGPKLLIQFQNNGVVDDSQLPKDRFSAERLKGVDSTLKIQPAKLEDSAVYLCASSSLTGTSENTGELFFGEGSRLTVL.

The V gene is TRBV20-1, the J gene TRBJ2-1, with TRBD2 matching 10 bases. Trimming cost V 0 bases and J 8 bases; bases outside gene matches: 10. The CDR3 runs to 16 residues. Germline V gene data show CDR1 as DFQATT and CDR2 as SNEGSKA (reference sequence). The CDR3 spells CSARDRSSGSYHEQFF. The CDR3 DNA sequence: TGCAGTGCTAGAGATCGGTCTAGCGGGAGTTACCATGAGCAGTTCTTC.

This clonotype was seen many times. V is TRBV6-1 and J is TRBJ2-3; D perhaps matches TRBD2 (5 bases). Germline CDR1 MNHNS, CDR2 SASEGT. The germline V and J ends were trimmed by 6 bases and 1 base, with 14 bases remaining between them. The CDR3 is made up of 15 amino acids. CDR3 sequence (DNA): TGTGCCAGCAGCCTAACTAGAGTCGGCACAGATACGCAGTATTTT. Protein sequence: CASSLTRVGTDTQYF.

This clonotype turned up a few times. The chain links TRBV7-8 to TRBJ1-1; tentative D call: TRBD1 (5 bases). The CDR3 sequence is 12 residues long. CDR1 is SGHVS and CDR2 is FQNEAQ in the germline V gene. V lost 3 bases and J lost 8, with 10 bases in between. DNA for the CDR3: TGTGCCAGCAGCTTCAAGGGGATAGAAGCTTTCTTT. It yields the protein CASSFKGIEAFF.

This clonotype was observed many times. V and J are TRBV10-3 and TRBJ2-5; either TRBD1 or TRBD2 may supply D (5 bases each). The CDR3 consists of 14 residues. CDR1 ENHRY and CDR2 SYGVKD come from the germline V gene. Trimming shortened V by 3 bases and J by 1 base, and 9 bases separated the two germline ends. CDR3: CAISDPGLQETQYF. In DNA, the CDR3 is TGTGCCATCAGTGACCCGGGGCTCCAAGAGACCCAGTACTTC.

This clonotype was seen a handful of times. The genes are TRBV6-2 or TRBV6-3 and TRBJ2-2; 12 bases match TRBD1. Germline CDR1 reads MNHEY; CDR2 reads SVGEGT. The V segment lost 6 bases and the J segment 7 bases; nucleotides outside the gene matches: 6. This CDR3 has 15 residues. CDR3: CASRGTGGLNGELFF. The CDR3 DNA reads as TGTGCCAGCAGAGGGACAGGGGGCCTCAACGGGGAGCTGTTTTTT.

This chain connects TRBV5-4 to TRBJ2-7, with 10 positions matching TRBD1. Germline CDR1 reads SGHNT; CDR2 reads YYREEE (reference sequence). V was pared by 7 bases and J by 5 bases, with 9 bases of the junction left unmatched. This CDR3 comprises 14 residues. The CDR3 nucleotides read TGTGCCAGCTCCCAGACAGGGGGCAGGAACGAGCAGTACTTC. Translation gives CASSQTGGRNEQYF. The whole variable domain, filled in from reference TRBV5-4 and TRBJ2-7, reads ETGVTQSPTHLIKTRGQQVTLRCSSQSGHNTVSWYQQALGQGPQFIFQYYREEENGRGNFPPRFSGLQFPNYSSELNVNALELDDSALYLCASSQTGGRNEQYFGPGTRLTVT.

This clonotype came up many times. This sequence joins TRBV5-1 and TRBJ2-1; 11 positions match TRBD2. This CDR3 comprises 16 residues. The germline V gene has CDR1 SGHRS and CDR2 YFSETQ. V lost 6 bases to trimming and J lost 10 bases; unmatched junction nucleotides: 15. CDR3 in DNA: TGCGCCAGCATCGAGGCGGGGACTAGCGGCCCGCGGGAGCAGTTCTTC. This gives the protein CASIEAGTSGPREQFF.

The chain is built from TRBV25-1 and TRBJ2-5, with no clear D. The germline V gene encodes CDR1 MGHDK and CDR2 SYGVNS. The ends were cut back, 3 bases at V and 1 base at J, with 9 bases in the middle. The CDR3 runs 14 residues. The CDR3 spells CASSDNRVQETQYF. The CDR3 region has the DNA TGTGCCAGCAGTGATAATAGGGTCCAAGAGACCCAGTACTTC. The entire variable domain, with the rest obtained from reference TRBV25-1 and TRBJ2-5, is as follows: EADIYQTPRYLVIGTGKKITLECSQTMGHDKMYWYQQDPGMELHLIHYSYGVNSTEKGDLSSESTVSRIRTEHFPLTLESARPSHTSQYLCASSDNRVQETQYFGPGTRLLVL.

This clonotype was seen ten or more times. This chain links TRBV7-9 with TRBJ1-1; maybe TRBD1 (5 bases). The CDR3 has 12 residues. Deletions cut 6 bases from V and 5 bases from J, with 10 bases between. Germline lookup yields CDR1 SEHNR and CDR2 FQNEAQ (reference sequence). CDR3 sequence (DNA): TGTGCCAGCAGGGGGGTGGGGACTGAAGCTTTCTTT. Encoded protein: CASRGVGTEAFF.

The sample holds many counts of this clonotype. The chain combines TRBV7-2 with TRBJ2-1; 8 nucleotides align to TRBD2. Per the germline V gene, CDR1 is SGHTA and CDR2 is FQGNSA. Losses at the gene ends were 1 base for V and 10 bases for J; bases not matched to a gene: 6. This CDR3 has 14 residues. The CDR3 region is CASSLVTSGTEQFF. The CDR3 nucleotides read TGTGCCAGCAGCTTAGTTACTAGCGGAACCGAGCAGTTCTTC.

The V and J genes are TRBV11-1 and TRBJ1-4, with 7 nucleotides matching TRBD1. After removal of 3 bases from V and 6 bases from J, the junction contained 4 bases not matched to a gene. Germline values: CDR1 SGHAT, CDR2 FQDESV (reference sequence). This CDR3 region has 14 residues. Here the CDR3 DNA reads TGTGCCAGCAGCTTCTTCAGGGGGGATGAAAAACTGTTTTTT. Protein: CASSFFRGDEKLFF.

The gene calls are TRBV19 and TRBJ2-5; 7 nucleotides match TRBD1. The CDR3 spans 16 residues. Germline CDR1 LNHDA, CDR2 SQIVND (reference sequence). The V segment lost 3 bases and the J segment 1 base; nucleotides outside the gene matches: 8. The CDR3 DNA sequence: TGTGCCAGTAGTATGGAAGGGGGCTCCTTCCAAGAGACCCAGTACTTC. This sequence encodes CASSMEGGSFQETQYF. The variable domain in full, completed from reference TRBV19 and TRBJ2-5, reads DGGITQSPKYLFRKEGQNVTLSCEQNLNHDAMYWYRQDPGQGLRLIYYSQIVNDFQKGDIAEGYSVSREKKESFPLTVTSAQKNPTAFYLCASSMEGGSFQETQYFGPGTRLLVL.

This clonotype was counted ten times or more. J is TRBJ2-1 and V is TRBV11-2; perhaps TRBD2 as D (6 bases). The germline gives CDR1 SGHAT, CDR2 FQNNGV. V was pared by 2 bases and J by 4 bases, with 24 bases between. The CDR3 consists of 19 residues. The CDR3 nucleotides are TGTGCCAGCAGCTTACCGCTGATGAGGGACTCCAGGTTATACAATGAGCAGTTCTTC. Translation gives CASSLPLMRDSRLYNEQFF.